Presented here are 29 T cell receptor beta chains from one specimen sequenced in a study of tumor-infiltrating lymphocytes in localized non-small cell lung cancer. Profiling relied on immunoSEQ multiplex PCR, and the TCRdb table lists in-frame clones only, not all of them. The table records about 24,000 clones, approximately 59% of them present only once. The specimen sequenced was lung tumor tissue. The receptors were gathered from a human donor with non-small cell lung cancer.

The chain employs TRBV5-6 and TRBJ1-1; TRBD1 is a possible D gene (5 bases). Per germline, CDR1 SGHDT and CDR2 YYEEEE. The CDR3 extends over 15 amino acids. Between the trimmed V and J ends, which lost 1 base and 5 bases, there was a span of 15 bases. CDR3 residues: CASSLLGLGRTEAFF. CDR3 bases: TGTGCCAGCAGCTTGCTGGGACTTGGAAGGACTGAAGCTTTCTTT.

This rearrangement joins TRBV11-2 to TRBJ1-2, with a tentative D call TRBD1 (5 bases). The CDR3 is made up of 13 amino acids. Per the germline V gene, CDR1 is SGHAT and CDR2 is FQNNGV. V lost 2 bases to trimming and J lost 8 bases, with 12 bases between them. The CDR3 region is CASSLMQGNGYTF. CDR3 bases: TGTGCCAGCAGCTTAATGCAGGGAAACGGCTACACCTTC.

The chain is built from TRBV9 and TRBJ2-1, with D maybe TRBD2 (6 bases). Trimming left V 0 bases short and J 7 bases short, with 14 bases between. CDR3 length equals 15 residues. CDR1 and CDR2 from the germline V gene are SGDLS and YYNGEE. CDR3 nucleotides: TGTGCCAGCAGCGTAGGCGGGATGAGTGGTAATGAGCAGTTCTTC. Residues: CASSVGGMSGNEQFF.

In this sample, this clone turned up a few times. The V gene is TRBV6-1, the J gene TRBJ2-1; 9 bases map to TRBD2. V lost 4 bases and J lost 7; bases outside the gene matches: 20. The CDR3 runs to 19 residues. Germline-derived CDR1 and CDR2 are MNHNS and SASEGT. CDR3 in DNA: TGTGCCAGCAGTGCGTGGGGCATAGGCGGGAGGGCCGTTGTTAATGAGCAGTTCTTC. Its translation is CASSAWGIGGRAVVNEQFF.

V usage is TRBV5-6 and J usage is TRBJ1-1; 9 positions agree with TRBD1. Germline V gene lookup returns CDR1 SGHDT and CDR2 YYEEEE. With V trimmed by 6 bases and J by 9 bases, 9 bases remained unmatched. The CDR3 sequence is 13 residues long. CDR3 nucleotides: TGTGCCAGCAAGACGGGACAGGGCGAAAAAGCTTTCTTT. It yields the protein CASKTGQGEKAFF. Together with reference TRBV5-6 and TRBJ1-1, the CDR3 gives the full variable domain: DAGVTQSPTHLIKTRGQQVTLRCSPKSGHDTVSWYQQALGQGPQFIFQYYEEEERQRGNFPDRFSGHQFPNYSSELNVNALLLGDSALYLCASKTGQGEKAFFGQGTRLTVV.

The chain couples TRBV11-2 to TRBJ1-3; 7 bases are shared with TRBD1. The CDR3 has 15 amino acids. V gave up 6 bases and J gave up 2 bases; unmatched junction bases: 7. The germline gives CDR1 SGHAT, CDR2 FQNNGV. CDR3 sequence (DNA): TGTGCCAGCAGTCTACGACAGGGAACTGGAAACACCATATATTTT. It encodes CASSLRQGTGNTIYF.

This chain joins TRBV27 and TRBJ1-2; no firm D call. Germline assignment: CDR1 MNHEY and CDR2 SMNVEV (reference sequence). V was pared by 4 bases and J by 4 bases, with 10 bases between. The CDR3 loop spans 13 amino acids. This chain's CDR3 is CASSYTNFYGYTF. DNA for the CDR3: TGTGCCAGCAGTTACACCAACTTCTATGGCTACACCTTC.

By share, this clone ranks as medium-sized. V usage is TRBV11-2 and J usage is TRBJ2-2; a possible D gene is TRBD2 (6 bases). Per germline, CDR1 SGHAT and CDR2 FQNNGV. This CDR3 comprises 13 residues. V lost 4 bases and J lost 5, with 8 bases in between. DNA of the CDR3: TGTGCCAGCAGCTCCCTAGCGACCGGGGAGCTGTTTTTT. It encodes CASSSLATGELFF.

This clone was seen a few times. The chain has TRBV18 and TRBJ2-1; D remains unclear. Trimming removed 3 bases from V and 3 bases from J, with 12 bases in between. The CDR3 runs 15 residues. CDR1 is KGHSH and CDR2 is LQKENI in the germline V gene. CDR3 bases: TGTGCCAGCTCACCCGGCCTCGGCTTCTACAATGAGCAGTTCTTC. Amino acid sequence: CASSPGLGFYNEQFF.

The sample holds a few counts of this clone. The chain links TRBV2 to TRBJ1-4; possible D gene TRBD1, 5 bases. The CDR3 covers 12 residues. V dropped 1 base and J dropped 13 bases, with 10 bases sitting between them. CDR1 is SNHLY, CDR2 FYNNEI, per germline. CDR3 nucleotide sequence: TGTGCCAGCAGTGAAGGGGGGGGTAGACTGTTTTTT. This sequence encodes CASSEGGGRLFF.

The rearrangement links TRBV5-6 to TRBJ2-7, with D perhaps matching TRBD1 or TRBD2 (5 bases each). Per germline, CDR1 SGHDT and CDR2 YYEEEE. V lost 3 bases, J lost 0 bases, and 10 bases lay in between. This CDR3 is built from 14 residues. This CDR3 is CASSYRDRSYEQYF. In DNA form, the CDR3 reads TGTGCCAGCAGCTACCGGGACCGCTCCTACGAGCAGTACTTC. Based on the CDR3 plus reference TRBV5-6 and TRBJ2-7, the full variable domain is DAGVTQSPTHLIKTRGQQVTLRCSPKSGHDTVSWYQQALGQGPQFIFQYYEEEERQRGNFPDRFSGHQFPNYSSELNVNALLLGDSALYLCASSYRDRSYEQYFGPGTRLTVT.

Only a few counts were recorded for this clone. The chain combines TRBV2 with TRBJ1-5; D is uncertain. V was pared by 3 bases and J by 1 base, with 7 bases between. The CDR3 totals 14 residues. Germline V gene lookup returns CDR1 SNHLY and CDR2 FYNNEI. This CDR3 is CASSESESNQPQHF. As DNA, the CDR3 is TGTGCCAGCAGTGAGTCCGAAAGCAATCAGCCCCAGCATTTT.

V is TRBV5-1 and J is TRBJ1-4; D uncertain. There are 14 residues in the CDR3. The germline V and J ends were trimmed by 4 bases and 0 bases, with 7 bases remaining between them. Germline loops: CDR1 SGHRS, CDR2 YFSETQ. This chain's CDR3 is CASSLSATNEKLFF. The CDR3 DNA reads TGCGCCAGCAGCCTAAGTGCAACTAATGAAAAACTGTTTTTT.

The chain links TRBV6-5 to TRBJ1-5; perhaps TRBD1 as D (6 bases). Trimming removed 0 bases at V and 6 bases at J, with 12 bases between. The CDR3 length is 15 residues. Germline lookup yields CDR1 MNHEY and CDR2 SVGAGI. The CDR3 DNA reads TGTGCCAGCAGTTACTCGGGGGGCGCCGGTCAGCCCCAGCATTTT. It codes for CASSYSGGAGQPQHF.

The chain is built from TRBV5-1 and TRBJ2-7; possible D gene TRBD1, 6 bases. Germline V gene lookup returns CDR1 SGHRS and CDR2 YFSETQ. V lost 2 bases to trimming and J lost 5 bases, with 14 bases between them. CDR3 length: 14 amino acids. The CDR3 DNA reads as TGCGCCAGCAGCTTAGTAATACAGGGCGACGAGCAGTACTTC. Its translation is CASSLVIQGDEQYF.

This sequence joins TRBV2 and TRBJ2-1; D might be TRBD2 (5 bases). Germline CDR1 reads SNHLY; CDR2 reads FYNNEI. The CDR3 contains 14 residues. Trimming pared 8 bases from V and 3 bases from J, leaving 14 bases between. The CDR3: CASGLSGFYNEQFF. The CDR3 DNA reads TGTGCCAGCGGCCTGTCGGGGTTCTACAATGAGCAGTTCTTC.

V usage is TRBV27 and J usage is TRBJ2-7; D is perhaps TRBD2 (6 bases). The CDR3 is 14 amino acids. The germline V gene encodes CDR1 MNHEY and CDR2 SMNVEV (reference sequence). V dropped 0 bases and J dropped 0 bases, with 6 bases sitting between them. The CDR3 loop reads CASSLSSGSYEQYF. In DNA, the CDR3 is TGTGCCAGCAGTTTATCTAGCGGCTCCTACGAGCAGTACTTC.

This chain links TRBV7-8 with TRBJ1-5; D may be TRBD1 (5 bases). Germline V gene lookup returns CDR1 SGHVS and CDR2 FQNEAQ. The CDR3 consists of 16 residues. Trimming shortened V by 1 base and J by 3 bases, and 13 bases separated the two germline ends. In nucleotides, the CDR3 is TGTGCCAGCAGCTTAGGGGGCGGGCAGCACAATCAGCCCCAGCATTTT. This sequence encodes CASSLGGGQHNQPQHF.

CDR3 residues: CASSPPAGRGRNEQFF. The CDR3, as DNA: TGTGCCAGCAGCCCCCCAGCCGGCAGGGGACGGAATGAGCAGTTCTTC. This sequence joins TRBV9 and TRBJ2-1, with a weak D call TRBD1 (6 bases). Germline V gene lookup returns CDR1 SGDLS and CDR2 YYNGEE. Trimming pared 4 bases from V and 7 bases from J, leaving 21 bases between. The CDR3 is made up of 16 amino acids.

The chain couples TRBV7-2 to TRBJ2-1; a weak D match, TRBD2 (5 bases). V lost 2 bases and J 0 bases, leaving 5 bases between the germline ends. Germline V lookup: CDR1 SGHTA, CDR2 FQGNSA. The CDR3 length is 14 residues. The CDR3 spells CASSLRDSYNEQFF. The CDR3 DNA sequence: TGTGCCAGCAGCTTACGGGACTCCTACAATGAGCAGTTCTTC.

V and J are TRBV6-1 and TRBJ2-5; possibly TRBD1 for D (6 bases). Germline V gene lookup returns CDR1 MNHNS and CDR2 SASEGT. The CDR3 covers 16 residues. The germline V and J ends were trimmed by 2 bases and 5 bases, with 18 bases remaining between them. CDR3 DNA sequence: TGTGCCAGCAGTGAATGGCCGGCACCGCAGGGGGAGACCCAGTACTTC. Translating it yields CASSEWPAPQGETQYF.

The rearrangement joins TRBV6-6 to TRBJ2-3; D is undetermined. The CDR3 length is 14 residues. Trimming shortened V by 2 bases and J by 2 bases, and 8 bases separated the two germline ends. Germline V gives CDR1 MNHNY, CDR2 SVGAGI (reference sequence). CDR3 amino acids: CASSYKQYTDTQYF. Written as DNA, the CDR3 is TGTGCCAGCAGTTACAAACAGTACACAGATACGCAGTATTTT.

Only a few counts were recorded for this clone. The chain employs TRBV5-5 and TRBJ2-1; a possible D gene is TRBD2 (6 bases). Germline values: CDR1 SGHKS, CDR2 YYEKEE (reference sequence). The CDR3 totals 17 residues. V dropped 0 bases and J dropped 9 bases, with 22 bases sitting between them. The chain's CDR3 is CASSLGMGPYGRGEQFF. The DNA for the CDR3 is TGTGCCAGCAGCTTGGGTATGGGGCCCTACGGGAGAGGTGAGCAGTTCTTC.

The chain uses TRBV18 and TRBJ1-1; possible D gene TRBD1, 6 bases. CDR1 is KGHSH and CDR2 is LQKENI in the germline V gene. Between the trimmed V and J ends, which lost 4 bases and 6 bases, there was a span of 18 bases. This CDR3 has 15 amino acids. CDR3 region: CASSQGVAGVSEAFF. The CDR3 DNA is TGTGCCAGCTCACAGGGGGTGGCAGGGGTTTCTGAAGCTTTCTTT.

The V gene is TRBV10-2, the J gene TRBJ2-7; TRBD1 matches at 8 bases. CDR1 and CDR2 from the germline V gene are WSHSY and SAAADI. The CDR3 loop spans 14 amino acids. The V segment lost 8 bases and the J segment 0 bases; nucleotides outside the gene matches: 6. CDR3: CASLDRGDSYEQYF. Here the CDR3 DNA reads TGCGCCAGCTTAGACAGGGGAGACTCCTACGAGCAGTACTTC.

This clone was counted once. CDR3 DNA sequence: TGTGCCAGCAGCAATACCCAGGGGGCTACTAGCGACTACACCTTC. It codes for CASSNTQGATSDYTF. V is TRBV28 and J is TRBJ1-2; 8 bases are shared with TRBD1. The CDR3 sequence is 15 residues long. Germline-derived CDR1 and CDR2 are MDHEN and SYDVKM. V lost 6 bases to trimming and J lost 10 bases; unmatched junction nucleotides: 16.

The J gene is TRBJ2-2, the V gene TRBV4-2, with D possibly matching TRBD1 (6 bases). There are 15 residues in the CDR3. V dropped 4 bases and J dropped 4 bases, with 13 bases sitting between them. Germline V gene lookup returns CDR1 LGHNA and CDR2 YNFKEQ. CDR3 in amino acids: CASSRSSQGTGELFF. The CDR3 nucleotides read TGTGCCAGCAGCCGATCCTCACAGGGCACCGGGGAGCTGTTTTTT.

The chain carries TRBV27 and TRBJ2-7; 7 nucleotides agree with TRBD2. V lost 6 bases and J lost 1; bases outside the gene matches: 3. This CDR3 is built from 13 residues. Germline CDR1 reads MNHEY; CDR2 reads SMNVEV (reference sequence). CDR3 DNA: TGTGCCAGCAGGGGGGGGAATTCCTACGAGCAGTACTTC. It specifies CASRGGNSYEQYF.

This clone has a handful of counts. V is TRBV7-3 and J is TRBJ1-1; maybe TRBD1 (6 bases). The CDR3 has 13 amino acids. V was shortened by 4 bases and J by 1 base, with 7 bases between the two germline ends. Germline lookup yields CDR1 SGHTA and CDR2 FQGTGA. CDR3 DNA sequence: TGTGCCAGCAGCTCGACAGGGAACACTGAAGCTTTCTTT. It translates to CASSSTGNTEAFF.